This TCR beta chain stems from a study of cytomegalovirus exposure and HLA in healthy donors. Study-wide findings and caveats: Indistinguishable V segments, including TRBV6-2 and TRBV6-3, were excluded.

With respect to this clone: The target antigen is unknown.

PCR primers comprised 60 Vbeta and 13 Jbeta primers. TCRdb's table, derived via immunoSEQ multiplex PCR, lists solely in-frame clones and lacks some. Here the sample spans about 160,000 clones, approximately 70% being singletons. Germline V gives CDR1 SGHTA, CDR2 FQGNSA. This CDR3 has 15 residues. V gave up 5 bases and J gave up 0 bases; unmatched junction bases: 5. The J gene is TRBJ1-1, the V gene TRBV7-2; 8 nucleotides match TRBD1. The sample consisted of PBMCs. The clonotype originates from a man in his forties or fifties in good health and CMV-seropositive. This CDR3 is CASSLDRAMNTEAFF. CDR3 DNA: TGTGCCAGCAGCCTGGACAGGGCGATGAACACTGAAGCTTTCTTT. The full variable domain, completed using reference TRBV7-2 and TRBJ1-1, is GAGVSQSPSNKVTEKGKDVELRCDPISGHTALYWYRQSLGQGLEFLIYFQGNSAPDKSGLPSDRFSAERTGGSVSTLTIQRTQQEDSAVYLCASSLDRAMNTEAFFGQGTRLTVV.